Described below is a single T cell receptor beta chain sequence and its context. The antigen is unknown. A read error may produce the germline difference seen at one junction end. Each CDR3 protein gets one entry after TCRdb re-called the reads with MiXCR. This sample has roughly 150,000 distinct CDR3 sequences, with roughly 20% found just once. This record comes from a study of T cell repertoires in cytomegalovirus infection. At the level of the study: HLA-C-restricted CMV epitopes, recently identified, and well-studied HLA-B-restricted ones were used by the study. Shared public TCR beta signatures pointed to both CMV infection and a matching HLA type. Notes on the study in general: CMV-specific TCR beta clonotypes restricted by HLA-C were the ones dominating the ex vivo response.

The CDR3 is 16 amino acids. CDR1 is SSHAT, CDR2 FNYEAQ, per germline (reference sequence). The TCR was taken from a human donor in good health (CMV status not recorded). Some clones in this sample may be carry-over from other donors' samples. The chain employs TRBV7-7 and TRBJ1-1; D may be TRBD1 (6 bases). Sample: CD8+ T cells from cultured PBMCs, taken from culture after CMV antigen stimulation. CDR3 protein: CASSPWGQGMNTEAFF. The CDR3 DNA sequence: TGTGCTAGCAGCCCATGGGGGCAGGGGATGAACACTGAAGCTTTCTTT.